This T cell receptor (beta chain) was obtained from a study of T-cell reconstitution after alpha-beta-depleted transplantation in children. Whole-study findings and limits: The origin of alpha-beta T cells about two months after transplant was reportedly several hundred expanded graft clones. The high TCRbeta diversity at day 60 in some patients came from surviving recipient T cells and thymic progenitors. At one year after transplant, newly produced T cells mostly accounted for T-cell counts and diversity.

This clonotype has a handful of counts. The antigen remains undetermined. The V and J ends lost 0 bases and 5 bases respectively, with 19 bases between them. CDR3 length: 17 residues. The germline V gene encodes CDR1 SEHNR and CDR2 FQNEAQ (reference sequence). Unique molecular identifiers were incorporated when the TCRbeta library was constructed. TCRdb itself ran the PCR reads through MiXCR, one entry per CDR3 protein. The sample consists of about 350,000 distinct CDR3 sequences, around 16% of them appearing once. This chain links TRBV7-9 with TRBJ2-5, with D unclear. The source material was PBMCs, mostly from graft donor cells, sampled 360 days after TCRalphabeta/CD19-depleted stem cell transplant. This clonotype was sampled from a male patient aged 2 to 9 who had a stem cell transplant for acute lymphoblastic leukemia, so the T cells may come from the graft donor. CDR3 protein: CASSLATGLGVWETQYF. The CDR3 DNA is TGTGCCAGCAGCTTAGCCACTGGATTGGGTGTTTGGGAGACCCAGTACTTC.